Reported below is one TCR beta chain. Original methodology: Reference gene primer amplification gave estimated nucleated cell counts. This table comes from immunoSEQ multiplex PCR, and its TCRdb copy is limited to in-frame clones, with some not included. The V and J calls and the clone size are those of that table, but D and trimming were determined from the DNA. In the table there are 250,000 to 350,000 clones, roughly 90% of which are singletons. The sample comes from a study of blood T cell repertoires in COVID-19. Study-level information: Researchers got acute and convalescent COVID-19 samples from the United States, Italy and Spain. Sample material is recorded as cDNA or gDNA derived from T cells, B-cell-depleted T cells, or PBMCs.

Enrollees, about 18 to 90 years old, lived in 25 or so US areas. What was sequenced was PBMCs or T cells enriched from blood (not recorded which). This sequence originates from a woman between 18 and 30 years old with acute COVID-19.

CDR3 residues: CASSLVSSSHEQYF. The DNA for the CDR3 is TGTGCCAGCAGCTTAGTATCTAGCAGCCACGAGCAGTACTTC. The chain combines TRBV7-2 with TRBJ2-7; tentatively, D is TRBD2 (5 bases). This CDR3 is 14 amino acids long. CDR1 is SGHTA and CDR2 is FQGNSA in the germline V gene. The germline V and J ends were trimmed by 1 base and 5 bases, with 12 bases remaining between them. Based on the CDR3 plus reference TRBV7-2 and TRBJ2-7, the full variable domain is GAGVSQSPSNKVTEKGKDVELRCDPISGHTALYWYRQSLGQGLEFLIYFQGNSAPDKSGLPSDRFSAERTGGSVSTLTIQRTQQEDSAVYLCASSLVSSSHEQYFGPGTRLTVT.